The 11 T cell receptor beta chains given below trace back to one sample, sequenced in a study of blood T cell repertoires in COVID-19 (TCRdb year 2020). Library method: the immunoSEQ multiplex PCR assay. TCRdb re-hosts the immuneACCESS table, in-frame sequences only. Its copies lack some clones; in the studies checked, an unresolved V gene accounts for under half of them, and the cause for the rest is not known. A total of fewer than 150,000 clones appear in this sample, roughly four fifths of them only once. The ten largest clones add up to over 15% of the sample. Input material: PBMCs or T cells enriched from blood (not recorded which). The receptors derive from a man aged 25 to 40 who had recovered from COVID-19.

The gene calls are TRBV6-1 and TRBJ2-2; 9 bases are a match to TRBD2. The V segment lost 1 base and the J segment 0 bases; nucleotides outside the gene matches: 3. CDR3 size: 17 residues. Germline lookup yields CDR1 MNHNS and CDR2 SASEGT. The CDR3 bases are TGTGCCAGCAGTGAAGAGGGACTAGCCCCGAACACCGGGGAGCTGTTTTTT. Protein: CASSEEGLAPNTGELFF.

V gene TRBV4-2 combines with J gene TRBJ2-1; 8 bases are a match to TRBD2. Trimming at V came to 0 bases and at J to 4 bases, leaving 5 bases not matched to a gene. CDR1 and CDR2 from the germline V gene are LGHNA and YNFKEQ. The CDR3 contains 16 residues. The CDR3 DNA sequence: TGTGCCAGCAGCCAAGATGAGGTAGCGGGGTACAATGAGCAGTTCTTC. Residues: CASSQDEVAGYNEQFF.

J is TRBJ2-2 and V is TRBV18; TRBD1 is a possible D gene (6 bases). The CDR3 runs to 15 residues. V was trimmed by 3 bases and J by 4 bases, leaving 12 bases between them. Germline V gives CDR1 KGHSH, CDR2 LQKENI. In DNA, the CDR3 is TGTGCCAGCTCACCCGGACAGACGAGCACCGGGGAGCTGTTTTTT. This codes for CASSPGQTSTGELFF.

The chain links TRBV7-6 to TRBJ1-4, with a tentative D call TRBD1 (5 bases). CDR1 is SGHVS and CDR2 is FNYEAQ in the germline V gene. Trimming took 2 bases from V and 7 from J, leaving 11 bases between them. There are 14 residues in the CDR3. Here the CDR3 reads CASSLQGSGEKLFF. The DNA for the CDR3 is TGTGCCAGCAGCTTACAGGGATCGGGTGAAAAACTGTTTTTT.

The J gene is TRBJ2-7, the V gene TRBV19, with 12 bases fitting TRBD2. V was pared by 2 bases and J by 0 bases, with 8 bases of the junction left unmatched. There are 18 residues in the CDR3. The germline gives CDR1 LNHDA, CDR2 SQIVND (reference sequence). The CDR3 DNA follows: TGTGCCAGTAGTATAACCGGACTAGCGGGACCGCGCTCCTACGAGCAGTACTTC. Amino acids: CASSITGLAGPRSYEQYF.

The chain combines TRBV5-6 with TRBJ2-1; TRBD2 matches 7 bases. The trim removed 0 bases at V and 9 bases at J, leaving 9 bases unmatched. In germline, CDR1 is SGHDT, CDR2 YYEEEE. The CDR3 covers 15 residues. In DNA form, the CDR3 reads TGTGCCAGCAGCTTGGGGCTAGCGGCCTCGGGTGAGCAGTTCTTC. Translating it yields CASSLGLAASGEQFF.

The chain is built from TRBV28 and TRBJ1-5; TRBD1 is a possible D gene (6 bases). The CDR3 contains 15 residues. Germline CDR1 and CDR2: MDHEN and SYDVKM. The V end was cut by 3 bases, the J end by 7 bases, with 16 bases between. For the CDR3, the DNA is TGTGCCAGCAGTTTTAACACAGGGTTAACACAGCCCCAGCATTTT. Protein sequence: CASSFNTGLTQPQHF.

The J gene is TRBJ2-1, the V gene TRBV7-9, with 9 nucleotides matching TRBD2. Germline assignment: CDR1 SEHNR and CDR2 FQNEAQ (reference sequence). Unmatched junction bases numbered 13, after V lost 5 bases and J lost 5 bases. The CDR3 length is 17 residues. The CDR3 is CASSPNAAGGINNEQFF. In DNA form, the CDR3 reads TGTGCCAGCAGCCCCAACGCCGCGGGAGGGATAAACAATGAGCAGTTCTTC. Full variable domain (remainder filled in from reference TRBV7-9 and TRBJ2-1): DTGVSQNPRHKITKRGQNVTFRCDPISEHNRLYWYRQTLGQGPEFLTYFQNEAQLEKSRLLSDRFSAERPKGSFSTLEIQRTEQGDSAMYLCASSPNAAGGINNEQFFGPGTRLTVL.

The DNA for the CDR3 is TGTGCCTGGAGTGTTGATAGAGGGACCCAGTACTTC. Its translation is CAWSVDRGTQYF. This rearrangement joins TRBV30 to TRBJ2-5; D is undetermined. This CDR3 comprises 12 residues. Trimming removed 0 bases at V and 7 bases at J, with 9 bases between. CDR1 GTSNPN and CDR2 SVGIG come from the germline V gene (reference sequence).

This chain connects TRBV12-3 or TRBV12-4 to TRBJ2-7; tentative D call: TRBD1 (5 bases). The CDR3 extends over 13 amino acids. The germline V and J ends were trimmed by 5 bases and 3 bases, with 11 bases remaining between them. The CDR3 DNA is TGTGCCAGCAGTCGCGGACACTACTACGAGCAGTACGTC. Encoded protein: CASSRGHYYEQYV.

The chain joins TRBV24-1 to TRBJ2-1, with 10 bases that match TRBD2. CDR1 is KGHDR and CDR2 is SFDVKD in the germline V gene. Unmatched junction bases numbered 6, after V lost 4 bases and J lost 4 bases. CDR3 length: 16 amino acids. CDR3 in DNA: TGTGCCACCAGTGACAGCGGGGGGGCTTCTTACAATGAGCAGTTCTTC. Protein sequence: CATSDSGGASYNEQFF.